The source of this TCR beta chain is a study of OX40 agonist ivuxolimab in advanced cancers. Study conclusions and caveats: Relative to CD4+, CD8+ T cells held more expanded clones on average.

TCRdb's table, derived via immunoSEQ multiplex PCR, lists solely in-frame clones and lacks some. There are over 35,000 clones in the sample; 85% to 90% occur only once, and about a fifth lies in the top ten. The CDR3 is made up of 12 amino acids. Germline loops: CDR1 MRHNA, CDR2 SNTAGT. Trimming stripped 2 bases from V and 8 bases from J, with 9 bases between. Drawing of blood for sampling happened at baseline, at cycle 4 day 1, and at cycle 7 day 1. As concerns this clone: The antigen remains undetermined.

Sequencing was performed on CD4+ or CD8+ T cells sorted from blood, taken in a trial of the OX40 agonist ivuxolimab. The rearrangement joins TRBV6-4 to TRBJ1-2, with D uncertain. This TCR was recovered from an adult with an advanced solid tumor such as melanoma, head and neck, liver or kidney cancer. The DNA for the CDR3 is TGTGCCAGCAGTGACCACTACTCGGGCTACACCTTC. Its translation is CASSDHYSGYTF.